This TCR beta chain was recovered during a study of beta chain features in type 1 diabetes (dated by TCRdb to 2016 to 2018). For the study in its entirety: No differences in mean age, gender distribution, total cell number or subset yield were found between patients and healthy donors. A total of 85 million to 140 million sorted cells were examined across all samples, and the number of cells per subset was strongly correlated with RNA yield. The study compared TCRB repertoires of sorted circulating CD4+ T cell subsets between recently diagnosed type 1 diabetes patients and matched healthy donors. Regulatory and stem cell-like memory subsets were isolated from only 8 patients and roughly eight healthy donors, whereas naive and central memory subsets came from all 28 donors.

Broader findings and caveats from the paper: At VDJ recombination sites, type 1 diabetes patients had fewer insertions and more deleted nucleotides, which implies abnormalities in thymic rearrangement. Because cDNA was sequenced instead of genomic DNA, activated cells with high expression could be over-represented, although the groups did not differ in activation or CD3 levels. Because small numbers of individuals were included in the HLA sub-analyses, any influence of HLA type on TCRB rearrangement was left unresolved. PCR might favor shorter templates, but patient and control samples were amplified and corrected together, so any skew would affect both groups equally. A moderate but significant shortening of TCRB CDR3 length was observed in type 1 diabetes patients in all four CD4+ subsets. Naive, central memory and regulatory TCRB repertoires appeared to be more alike among patients than among healthy donors.

The High Capacity cDNA Reverse Transcription Kit was used to reverse transcribe all of the isolated RNA, meaning that expressed TCRB transcripts were what got sequenced. Naive, central memory and regulatory T cell samples underwent deep immunoSEQ sequencing, averaging about 3.5 million total reads per sample. Sorted cells were lysed in RLT buffer and RNA was extracted with DNase-treated RNeasy Micro or Mini kits, depending on cell number. Each cell subset was processed on its own to prevent cross-contamination, while patient and healthy donor samples were processed together. The immunoSEQ multiplex PCR was used to amplify TCRB sequences from cDNA, generating 87-bp fragments that spanned the CDR3 region. Amplicons were sequenced on the Illumina HiSeq platform. On the authors' methods: Synthetic template baselines were used to correct PCR bias computationally, reads within Hamming distance 2 were collapsed, and singletons that could not be merged were discarded. By aligning reads against IMGT, V, D and J genes, CDR3 length, and insertions or deletions at six rearrangement sites were assigned. Within each subset, clonotype counts were normalized to the number of sorted cells before true diversity and Gini coefficients were calculated with the tcR R package. Repertoire sharing was quantified using the overlap coefficient calculated on TCRB nucleotide sequences. TCRdb took this table from immuneACCESS and kept in-frame rearrangements with V and J called. Such tables lack part of the clones; where checked against another copy, unresolved V genes explain under half of the gap, and the rest is unexplained. The DNA was the basis for D and trimming; V, J and clone size are from that table. The sample table lists 150,000 to 190,000 clones, more than 9.5% of them with a count of one. About 1.9% of the sample lies in the top ten.

The germline V gene (reference sequence) provides CDR1 SGHNT and CDR2 YYREEE. V loses 2 bases of germline sequence and J loses 7 bases, and the interval between the two ends is 12 bases. Counted from cysteine to phenylalanine, this CDR3 has 13 amino acids. Just the 39-base CDR3 DNA is kept, in frame starting at base 1. Each donor gave one peripheral blood draw, roughly 110 mL on average, collected into heparinised tubes. Naive, central memory, regulatory and stem cell-like memory CD4+ T cells were sorted on a BD FACSAria II using a panel including CD45RO, CCR7, CD25, CD127, CD95 and CD27. All sorted populations exceeded 98% purity. Right away, PBMCs were isolated by Lymphoprep density gradient centrifugation and were stained directly, with no culture step. So that batch effects would be minimized, each experiment stained and sorted samples in pairs, pairing one healthy donor with one patient. In its sample, this clone was seen once. Which antigen it targets is not known. Base qualities are not recorded, but no much larger clone differs from it by a single base.

The specimen was central memory CD4+ T cells from blood. The TCR sequence derives from a man between 18 and 35 years old in good health. The chain is assembled from TRBV5-4 and TRBJ1-2; the D gene identity is not certain. The CDR3 sequence is CASSFWNRAGYTF. The nucleotides read TGTGCCAGCAGCTTTTGGAACAGAGCTGGCTACACCTTC. Outside the CDR3, residues come from the reference TRBV5-4 and TRBJ1-2 proteins, so the full variable domain is: ETGVTQSPTHLIKTRGQQVTLRCSSQSGHNTVSWYQQALGQGPQFIFQYYREEENGRGNFPPRFSGLQFPNYSSELNVNALELDDSALYLCASSFWNRAGYTFGSGTRLTVV.